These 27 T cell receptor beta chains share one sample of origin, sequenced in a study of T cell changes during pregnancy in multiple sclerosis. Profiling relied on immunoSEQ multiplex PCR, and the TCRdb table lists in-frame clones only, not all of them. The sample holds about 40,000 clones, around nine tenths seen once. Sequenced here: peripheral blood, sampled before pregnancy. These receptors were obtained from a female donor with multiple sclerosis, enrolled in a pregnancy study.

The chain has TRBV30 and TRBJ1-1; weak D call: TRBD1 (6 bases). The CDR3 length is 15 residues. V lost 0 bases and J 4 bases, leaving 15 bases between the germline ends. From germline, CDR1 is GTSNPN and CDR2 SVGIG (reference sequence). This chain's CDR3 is CAWSVDRGAGTEAFF. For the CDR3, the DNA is TGTGCCTGGAGTGTTGATCGGGGGGCAGGCACTGAAGCTTTCTTT.

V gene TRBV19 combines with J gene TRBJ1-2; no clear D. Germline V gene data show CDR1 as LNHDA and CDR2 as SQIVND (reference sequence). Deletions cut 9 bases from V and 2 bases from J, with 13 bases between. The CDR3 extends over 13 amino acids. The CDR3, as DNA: TGTGCCAGCTCGGACTCTGGCAACTATGGCTACACCTTC. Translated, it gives CASSDSGNYGYTF.

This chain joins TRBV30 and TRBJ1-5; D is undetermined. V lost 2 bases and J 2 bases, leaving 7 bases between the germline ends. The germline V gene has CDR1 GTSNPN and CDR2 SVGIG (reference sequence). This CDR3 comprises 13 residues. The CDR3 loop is CAWSTAGNQPQHF. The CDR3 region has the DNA TGTGCCTGGAGTACAGCGGGCAATCAGCCCCAGCATTTT.

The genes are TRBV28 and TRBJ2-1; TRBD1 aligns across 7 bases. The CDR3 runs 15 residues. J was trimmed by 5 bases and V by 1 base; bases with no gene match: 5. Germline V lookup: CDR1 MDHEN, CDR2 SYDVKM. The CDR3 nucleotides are TGTGCCAGCAGTTTATCCGCCCAGGGGGACAATGAGCAGTTCTTC. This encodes CASSLSAQGDNEQFF.

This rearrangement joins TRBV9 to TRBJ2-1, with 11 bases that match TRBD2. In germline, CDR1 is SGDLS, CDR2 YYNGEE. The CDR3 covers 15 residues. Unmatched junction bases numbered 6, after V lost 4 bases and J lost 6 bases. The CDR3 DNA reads TGTGCCAGCAGCCCCGGACTAGCGGGTTCCAATGAGCAGTTCTTC. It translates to CASSPGLAGSNEQFF.

The CDR3 protein is CASGFSNGNQPQHF. DNA of the CDR3: TGTGCTAGTGGTTTTAGTAACGGCAATCAGCCCCAGCATTTT. V usage is TRBV12-5 and J usage is TRBJ1-5; D unclear. Germline-derived CDR1 and CDR2 are LGHNT and FRNRAP. CDR3 length: 14 amino acids. V lost 3 bases and J lost 2, with 8 bases in between.

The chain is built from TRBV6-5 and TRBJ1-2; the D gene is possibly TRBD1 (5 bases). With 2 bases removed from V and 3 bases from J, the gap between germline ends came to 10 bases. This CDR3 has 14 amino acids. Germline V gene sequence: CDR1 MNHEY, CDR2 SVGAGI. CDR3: CASSYVPRDYGYTF. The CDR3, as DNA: TGTGCCAGCAGTTACGTCCCCAGGGACTATGGCTACACCTTC.

The CDR3 spells CASSQGGTNYGYTF. The CDR3 bases are TGCGCCAGCAGCCAAGGAGGAACAAACTATGGCTACACCTTC. The V gene is TRBV4-3, the J gene TRBJ1-2; D unresolved. The CDR3 contains 14 residues. Trimming shortened V by 1 base and J by 2 bases, and 8 bases separated the two germline ends. From germline, CDR1 is LGHNA and CDR2 YSLEER.

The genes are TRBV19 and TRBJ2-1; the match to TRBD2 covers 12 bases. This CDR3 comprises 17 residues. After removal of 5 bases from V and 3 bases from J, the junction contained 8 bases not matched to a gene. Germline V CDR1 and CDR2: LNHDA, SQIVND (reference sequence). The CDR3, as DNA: TGTGCCAGTAGTCTACTAGCGGGAGGCCTAGACTACAATGAGCAGTTCTTC. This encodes CASSLLAGGLDYNEQFF.

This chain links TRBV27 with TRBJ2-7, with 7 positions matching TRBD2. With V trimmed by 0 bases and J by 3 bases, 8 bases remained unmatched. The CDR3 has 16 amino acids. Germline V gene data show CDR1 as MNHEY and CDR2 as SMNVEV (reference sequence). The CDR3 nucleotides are TGTGCCAGCAGTTTATCAAGCGGGATCGGCCACTACGAGCAGTACTTC. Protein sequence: CASSLSSGIGHYEQYF.

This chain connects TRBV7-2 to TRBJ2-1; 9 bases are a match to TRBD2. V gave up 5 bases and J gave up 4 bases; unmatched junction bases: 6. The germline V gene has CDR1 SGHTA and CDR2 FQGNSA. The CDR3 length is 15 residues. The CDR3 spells CASSTASGKYNEQFF. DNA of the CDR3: TGTGCCAGCAGCACCGCTAGCGGGAAGTACAATGAGCAGTTCTTC. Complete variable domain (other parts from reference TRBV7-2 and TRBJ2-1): GAGVSQSPSNKVTEKGKDVELRCDPISGHTALYWYRQSLGQGLEFLIYFQGNSAPDKSGLPSDRFSAERTGGSVSTLTIQRTQQEDSAVYLCASSTASGKYNEQFFGPGTRLTVL.

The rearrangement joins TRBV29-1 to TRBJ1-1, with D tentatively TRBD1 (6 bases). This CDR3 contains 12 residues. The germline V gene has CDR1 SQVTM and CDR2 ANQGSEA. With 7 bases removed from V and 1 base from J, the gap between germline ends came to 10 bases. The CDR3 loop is CSAGTPNTEAFF. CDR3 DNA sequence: TGCAGCGCCGGGACACCGAACACTGAAGCTTTCTTT.

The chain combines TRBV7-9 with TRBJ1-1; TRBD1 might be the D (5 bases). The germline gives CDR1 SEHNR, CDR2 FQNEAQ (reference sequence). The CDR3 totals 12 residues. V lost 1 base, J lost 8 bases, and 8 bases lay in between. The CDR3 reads CASSLEPGEAFF. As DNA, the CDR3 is TGTGCCAGCAGCTTAGAACCAGGGGAAGCTTTCTTT.

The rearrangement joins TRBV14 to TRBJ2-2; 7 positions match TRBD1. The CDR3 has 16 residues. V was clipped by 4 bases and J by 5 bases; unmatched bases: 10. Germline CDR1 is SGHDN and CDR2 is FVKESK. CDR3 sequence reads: CASSLKKGARTGELFF. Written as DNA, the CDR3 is TGTGCCAGCAGCCTTAAGAAGGGGGCAAGAACCGGGGAGCTGTTTTTT.

CDR3 loop: CSVDPGVDTQYF. CDR3 DNA sequence: TGCAGCGTTGACCCAGGGGTGGATACGCAGTATTTT. The rearrangement uses TRBV29-1 and TRBJ2-3, with a possible D match to TRBD1 (6 bases). V lost 3 bases and J 6 bases, leaving 10 bases between the germline ends. The CDR3 has 12 residues. Germline V gene sequence: CDR1 SQVTM, CDR2 ANQGSEA.

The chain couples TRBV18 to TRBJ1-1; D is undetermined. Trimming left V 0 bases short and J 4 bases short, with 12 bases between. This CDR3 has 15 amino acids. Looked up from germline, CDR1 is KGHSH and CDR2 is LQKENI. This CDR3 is CASSPPRGQGTEAFF. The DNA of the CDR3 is TGTGCCAGCTCACCACCCCGCGGCCAAGGCACTGAAGCTTTCTTT.

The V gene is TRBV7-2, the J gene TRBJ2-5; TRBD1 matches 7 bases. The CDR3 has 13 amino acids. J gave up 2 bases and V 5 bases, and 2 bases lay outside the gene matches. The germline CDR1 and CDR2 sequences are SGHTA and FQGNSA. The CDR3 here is CASSRGLQETQYF. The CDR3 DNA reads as TGTGCCAGCAGCAGGGGGCTACAAGAGACCCAGTACTTC.

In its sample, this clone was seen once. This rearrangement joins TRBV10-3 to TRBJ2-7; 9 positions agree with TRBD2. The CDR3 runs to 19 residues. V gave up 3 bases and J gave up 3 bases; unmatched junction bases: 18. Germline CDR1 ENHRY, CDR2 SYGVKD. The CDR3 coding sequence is TGTGCCATCAGTGAAGCCCTCCTATCGCAGACTAGCGGAAACTACGAGCAGTACTTC. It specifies CAISEALLSQTSGNYEQYF.

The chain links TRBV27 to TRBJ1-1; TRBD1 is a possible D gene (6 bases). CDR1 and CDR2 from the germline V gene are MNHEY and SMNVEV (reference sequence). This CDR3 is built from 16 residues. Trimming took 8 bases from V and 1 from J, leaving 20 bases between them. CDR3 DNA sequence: TGTGCCAGCCACCTCCGGGGGGGCGGGCCGAACACTGAAGCTTTCTTT. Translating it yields CASHLRGGGPNTEAFF.

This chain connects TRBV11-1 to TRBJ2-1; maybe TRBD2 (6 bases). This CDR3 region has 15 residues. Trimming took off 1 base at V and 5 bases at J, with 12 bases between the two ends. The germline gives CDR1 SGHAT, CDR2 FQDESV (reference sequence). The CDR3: CASSLVWEANNEQFF. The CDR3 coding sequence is TGTGCCAGCAGCTTAGTCTGGGAGGCCAACAATGAGCAGTTCTTC. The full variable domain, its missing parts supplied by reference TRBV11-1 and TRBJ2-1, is EAEVAQSPRYKITEKSQAVAFWCDPISGHATLYWYRQILGQGPELLVQFQDESVVDDSQLPKDRFSAERLKGVDSTLKIQPAELGDSAMYLCASSLVWEANNEQFFGPGTRLTVL.

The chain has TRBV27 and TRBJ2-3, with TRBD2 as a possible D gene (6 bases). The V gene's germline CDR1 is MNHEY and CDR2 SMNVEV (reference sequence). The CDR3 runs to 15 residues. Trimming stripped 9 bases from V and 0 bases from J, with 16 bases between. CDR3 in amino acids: CASHWGGISTDTQYF. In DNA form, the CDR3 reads TGTGCCAGTCATTGGGGCGGGATAAGCACAGATACGCAGTATTTT.

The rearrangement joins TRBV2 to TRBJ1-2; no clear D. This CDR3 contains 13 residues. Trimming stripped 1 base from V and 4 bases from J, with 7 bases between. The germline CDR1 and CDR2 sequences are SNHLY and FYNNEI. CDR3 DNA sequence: TGTGCCAGCAGTGAAGGTAGCAGCTATGGCTACACCTTC. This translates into CASSEGSSYGYTF. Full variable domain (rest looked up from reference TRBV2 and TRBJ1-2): EPEVTQTPSHQVTQMGQEVILRCVPISNHLYFYWYRQILGQKVEFLVSFYNNEISEKSEIFDDQFSVERPDGSNFTLKIRSTKLEDSAMYFCASSEGSSYGYTFGSGTRLTVV.

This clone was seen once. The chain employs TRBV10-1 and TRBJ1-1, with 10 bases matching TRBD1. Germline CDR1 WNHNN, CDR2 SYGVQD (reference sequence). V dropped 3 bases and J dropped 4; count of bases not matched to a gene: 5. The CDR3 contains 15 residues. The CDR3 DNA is TGCGCCAGCAGTGACCACGGACAGGGGGGCACTGAAGCTTTCTTT. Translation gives CASSDHGQGGTEAFF.

CDR3 loop: CAISGVTGTGDRANVLTF. The CDR3 bases are TGTGCCATCAGTGGGGTCACCGGGACAGGGGACCGGGCCAACGTCCTGACTTTC. This rearrangement joins TRBV10-3 to TRBJ2-6; 10 bases fit TRBD1. Germline V gene data show CDR1 as ENHRY and CDR2 as SYGVKD. V shed 4 bases, J shed 5 bases, and the junction held 11 bases outside the gene matches. CDR3 length equals 18 residues.

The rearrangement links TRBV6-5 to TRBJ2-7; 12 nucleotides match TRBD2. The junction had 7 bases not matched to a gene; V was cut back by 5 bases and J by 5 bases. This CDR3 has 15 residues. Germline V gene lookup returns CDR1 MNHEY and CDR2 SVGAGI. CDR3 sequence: CASSRLAGGPHEQYF. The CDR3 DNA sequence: TGTGCCAGCAGTCGTCTAGCGGGAGGGCCCCACGAGCAGTACTTC.

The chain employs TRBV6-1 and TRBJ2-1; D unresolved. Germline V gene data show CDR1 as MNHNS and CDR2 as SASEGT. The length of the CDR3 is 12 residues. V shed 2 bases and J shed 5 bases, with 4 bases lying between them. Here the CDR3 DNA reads TGTGCCAGCAGTGAATGGCACAATGAGCAGTTCTTC. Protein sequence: CASSEWHNEQFF.

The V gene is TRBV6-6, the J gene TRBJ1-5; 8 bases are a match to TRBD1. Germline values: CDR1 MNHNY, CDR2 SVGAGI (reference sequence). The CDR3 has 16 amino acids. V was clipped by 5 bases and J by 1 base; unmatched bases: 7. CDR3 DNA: TGTGCCAGCAGTCCGGACAGGGTAGAAAGCAATCAGCCCCAGCATTTT. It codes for CASSPDRVESNQPQHF.